The clone carrying this TCR beta chain was recorded a few times. Its cognate antigen is unknown. This sample is part of a study of blood T cells in healthy people across ages. Extractions gave at least 5.5 micrograms of total RNA per sample. General observations from the study: Both higher diversity and more naive CD4+ cells marked long-lived donors when set against aged donors. Higher naive T cell percentage went strongly together with higher TCR beta diversity.

Combining a sample-barcoded 5' primer with a J-beta primer mix, a second PCR ran for roughly 7 to 11 cycles. A template-switch adaptor with 12 random nucleotides tagged each cDNA molecule. MiXCR, applied by TCRdb to the 5' RACE reads, yields one record per CDR3 protein. The sample lists about 1.5 million distinct CDR3 sequences, roughly 43% seen once, with approximately 4.1% in the top ten. Germline trimming cut 5 bases from V and 3 bases from J; bases unmatched to any gene: 2. This CDR3 has 16 amino acids. The receptor comes from a woman between 18 and 29 years old in good health. What was sequenced was blood. The chain recombines TRBV12-3 or TRBV12-4 with TRBJ2-1; 15 nucleotides align to TRBD2. Here the CDR3 reads CASSPGLAGGYNEQFF. DNA of the CDR3: TGTGCCAGCAGTCCGGGACTAGCGGGGGGCTACAATGAGCAGTTCTTC.